This T cell receptor beta chain was obtained from a study of control samples from healthy donors and cancer patients. The data were produced by immunoSEQ multiplex PCR, yet TCRdb's version contains in-frame clones alone and is incomplete. Here the sample spans fewer than 95,000 clones, 70% to 90% being singletons. CDR1 and CDR2 from the germline V gene are MNHEY and SVGAGI. Trimming cost V 6 bases and J 1 base, with 5 bases left between them. CDR3 size: 12 residues. Sequencing was performed on blood. This sequence was found in a woman aged 40 to 49 in good health. The chain has TRBV6-5 and TRBJ2-3; D is unclear. CDR3 protein: CASSTGTDTQYF. CDR3 nucleotides: TGTGCCAGCAGCACAGGCACAGATACGCAGTATTTT.